Listed here are 6 T cell receptor beta chains from one sample, sequenced in a study of CD8+ T cells in alopecia areata. TCR sequencing used cDNA made by reverse transcription of extracted RNA. Produced via immunoSEQ multiplex PCR; TCRdb's table is partial and in-frame only. The sample consists of approximately 280,000 clones, roughly 64% of them appearing once. The treatment is: oral pan-JAK inhibitor, 5-10 mg twice daily. This specimen was CD4+ T cells sorted from blood, taken at week 24, from a patient treated with tofacitinib. The source is a human donor with alopecia areata.

The rearrangement links TRBV7-2 to TRBJ2-5, with 9 positions matching TRBD1. Germline V CDR1 and CDR2: SGHTA, FQGNSA. This CDR3 is 16 amino acids long. The ends lost 5 bases at V and 5 bases at J; junction bases unmatched: 12. CDR3 DNA sequence: TGTGCCAGCAGCCCCTTGACAGGGGGTGATGGGGAGACCCAGTACTTC. It codes for CASSPLTGGDGETQYF.

The V and J genes are TRBV7-9 and TRBJ1-6; 7 bases are shared with TRBD1. The germline gives CDR1 SEHNR, CDR2 FQNEAQ (reference sequence). V lost 2 bases and J lost 6; bases outside the gene matches: 4. CDR3 length equals 15 residues. The CDR3 loop is CASSLRQGFNSPLHF. The CDR3 DNA follows: TGTGCCAGCAGCTTACGACAGGGCTTTAATTCACCCCTCCACTTT. Looking up the rest from reference TRBV7-9 and TRBJ1-6 gives the full variable domain: DTGVSQNPRHKITKRGQNVTFRCDPISEHNRLYWYRQTLGQGPEFLTYFQNEAQLEKSRLLSDRFSAERPKGSFSTLEIQRTEQGDSAMYLCASSLRQGFNSPLHFGNGTRLTVT.

The J gene is TRBJ2-2, the V gene TRBV15, with D unclear. V was clipped by 1 base and J by 1 base, with 13 bases between them. Germline lookup yields CDR1 LNHNV and CDR2 YYDKDF (reference sequence). This CDR3 region has 17 residues. DNA of the CDR3: TGTGCCACCAGCAGAGCCCCACCTAACAGGAACACCGGGGAGCTGTTTTTT. Translated: CATSRAPPNRNTGELFF.

The V and J genes are TRBV7-9 and TRBJ2-2, with a tentative D call TRBD1 (6 bases). V was shortened by 5 bases and J by 1 base, with 11 bases between the two germline ends. Germline V lookup: CDR1 SEHNR, CDR2 FQNEAQ (reference sequence). This CDR3 is built from 15 residues. This CDR3 reads CASSIGTMNTGELFF. The DNA for the CDR3 is TGTGCCAGCAGCATCGGGACAATGAACACCGGGGAGCTGTTTTTT.

The rearrangement uses TRBV6-1 and TRBJ1-2; 8 nucleotides agree with TRBD1. Germline V CDR1 and CDR2: MNHNS, SASEGT. The CDR3 spans 14 residues. V lost 5 bases and J lost 4; bases outside the gene matches: 6. CDR3 loop: CASSLKQGAYGYTF. The DNA of the CDR3 is TGTGCCAGCAGTCTAAAGCAGGGGGCCTATGGCTACACCTTC.

The gene calls are TRBV2 and TRBJ2-2, with D maybe TRBD2 (6 bases). Between the trimmed V and J ends, which lost 4 bases and 0 bases, there was a span of 9 bases. Germline V CDR1 and CDR2: SNHLY, FYNNEI. CDR3 length: 15 amino acids. The CDR3 nucleotides read TGTGCCAGCAGTGTGGAGGGACCGAACACCGGGGAGCTGTTTTTT. Translating gives CASSVEGPNTGELFF.